Following are 8 T cell receptor beta chains from one sample sequenced in a study of CD8 T cells in Susac syndrome. RNA, at about 0.45 to 1 ug, was reverse transcribed with random hexamers. MiXCR, applied by TCRdb to the immunoSEQ multiplex PCR reads, yields one record per CDR3 protein. Of under 95,000 distinct CDR3 sequences in the sample, 95% were seen once. Sequencing used CD8+ T cells from PBMCs. These receptors were obtained from a human donor with Susac syndrome.

CDR3 protein: CASSLAVHEQYF. CDR3 coding DNA: TGTGCCAGCAGCTTGGCCGTCCACGAGCAGTACTTC. The chain combines TRBV7-9 with TRBJ2-7; D is unresolved. Germline lookup yields CDR1 SEHNR and CDR2 FQNEAQ (reference sequence). The CDR3 is made up of 12 amino acids. Trimming took off 3 bases at V and 5 bases at J, with 8 bases between the two ends.

This rearrangement joins TRBV6-2 or TRBV6-3 to TRBJ1-5; the D is unclear. Germline values: CDR1 MNHEY, CDR2 SVGEGT. The CDR3 spans 12 residues. Trimming removed 6 bases from V and 3 bases from J, with 6 bases in between. The CDR3 is CASSPPNQPQHF. The CDR3 bases are TGTGCCAGCAGCCCCCCCAATCAGCCCCAGCATTTT.

This sequence joins TRBV12-3 or TRBV12-4 and TRBJ2-5; a weak D match, TRBD1 (5 bases). This CDR3 region has 13 residues. Trimming pared 8 bases from V and 5 bases from J, leaving 15 bases between. Here the CDR3 DNA reads TGTGCCAGCCTAGGTACAGGAGTGGAGACCCAGTACTTC. Translation gives CASLGTGVETQYF.

This sequence joins TRBV7-9 and TRBJ1-1; D is ambiguous. V lost 0 bases and J 3 bases, leaving 8 bases between the germline ends. Looked up from germline, CDR1 is SEHNR and CDR2 is FQNEAQ (reference sequence). This CDR3 spans 14 amino acids. Here the CDR3 DNA reads TGTGCCAGCAGCTTAGCCCGGGTGGACACTGAAGCTTTCTTT. Amino acid sequence: CASSLARVDTEAFF. The complete variable domain, with remaining parts taken from reference TRBV7-9 and TRBJ1-1, reads DTGVSQNPRHKITKRGQNVTFRCDPISEHNRLYWYRQTLGQGPEFLTYFQNEAQLEKSRLLSDRFSAERPKGSFSTLEIQRTEQGDSAMYLCASSLARVDTEAFFGQGTRLTVV.

This clonotype showed up just once. This chain connects TRBV27 to TRBJ2-7; the D gene could be TRBD1 or TRBD2 (7 bases each). The CDR3 spans 14 residues. V lost 5 bases and J lost 3, with 14 bases in between. The V gene's germline CDR1 is MNHEY and CDR2 SMNVEV (reference sequence). The CDR3 reads CASSLPGGGYEQYF. The CDR3 nucleotides read TGTGCCAGCAGTCTTCCAGGGGGGGGCTACGAGCAGTACTTC.

V usage is TRBV28 and J usage is TRBJ2-5, with D possibly matching TRBD1 (6 bases). The CDR3 totals 14 residues. Germline V gives CDR1 MDHEN, CDR2 SYDVKM. The V and J ends lost 1 base and 4 bases respectively, with 10 bases between them. CDR3 sequence: CASSLSGDPETQYF. CDR3 nucleotides: TGTGCCAGCAGTTTATCAGGGGACCCAGAGACCCAGTACTTC.

This chain joins TRBV20-1 and TRBJ2-5; either TRBD1 or TRBD2 may supply D (6 bases each). The CDR3 contains 17 residues. Germline lookup yields CDR1 DFQATT and CDR2 SNEGSKA (reference sequence). V shed 5 bases and J shed 7 bases, with 29 bases lying between them. Here the CDR3 reads CSAGWDRDTRLGGTQYF. CDR3 in DNA: TGCAGTGCTGGCTGGGACCGGGACACCCGGTTGGGGGGGACCCAGTACTTC.

The V call is TRBV20-1, the J call TRBJ1-1, with D perhaps matching TRBD1 (5 bases). Looked up from germline, CDR1 is DFQATT and CDR2 is SNEGSKA (reference sequence). CDR3 length: 15 amino acids. The ends were cut back, 1 base at V and 0 bases at J, with 12 bases in the middle. CDR3 loop: CSARGTGGLNTEAFF. DNA of the CDR3: TGCAGTGCTAGAGGAACAGGCGGGTTGAACACTGAAGCTTTCTTT.